This T cell receptor beta chain comes out of a study of cytomegalovirus exposure and HLA in healthy donors (dated by TCRdb to 2016 to 2017). Regarding the complete study: An earlier analysis of under 600 of the donors reported approximately 290 Gb of sequence data and more than 90 million unique TCR beta sequences from about 200 million T cells. An earlier analysis of more than 450 of the donors used high-throughput TCR beta sequencing to judge whether each TCR beta V gene segment behaved as functional or pseudogenic. The number of typed donors differed by locus: about 620-640 for A, B, C, DRB1 and DQB1; 522 for DQA1; 600 to 610 for DPA1; and 400 to 480 for DPB1. To predict cytomegalovirus infection status, the study combined high-throughput TCR immunosequencing, statistical association of individual TCRs with disease status, and machine learning. A later analysis re-analyzed previously published TCR beta repertoires from several hundred donors and added high-resolution HLA genotyping to study TCR occurrence patterns. Using immunosequencing, the study profiled T cell repertoires from 666 subjects and related those repertoires to cytomegalovirus serostatus. A separate validation cohort of roughly 130 different subjects was used in addition to the 666-subject first cohort. The genetic ancestry cluster associated with self-reported Caucasian donors included over 80% of the 398 genotyped donors. Alongside the repertoire data, information on donor age, sex, ethnicity and CMV serostatus was compiled. Across around 400 genotyped donors of the cohort, an average of 235,054 unique TCR beta nucleotide sequences per donor were sequenced, and roughly 18% of those sequences were non-productive. About 5 DR-DQ haplotypes were handled as single units for association and clustering, since linkage in the cohort was strong. A later genetic analysis took genome-wide SNP genotypes for 398 of the 666 donors and used that subset as a discovery cohort. Class I and class II HLA loci were covered by the typing at four-digit resolution. The later analysis used no new phenotypic data to find candidate immune exposures, relying instead on TCR beta sequences and their occurrence across donors. Roughly 310 gigabases of sequencing data and approximately 85 million unique TCR sequences were included in an early release covering several hundred HLA-typed donors. All discovery cohort repertoires had been generated on a single sequencing platform. The aim of the study was to test whether cataloging public T cell receptors could identify signatures of past pathogen exposure.

The library relied on the immunoSEQ multiplex PCR assay. For the multiplex PCR, a mixture combining 60 forward primers for TCR Vbeta segments and 13 reverse primers for TCR Jbeta segments was used. The CDR3 region of rearranged TCR beta genes was amplified from genomic DNA with a multiplex PCR assay. The amplified TCR beta libraries were sequenced on the Illumina HiSeq System as 87-base-pair reads. The original methods were these. Across the 670 or so repertoires, a later analysis counted approximately 83 million unique TCR beta chains, around 10 million of which were shared by at least two donors. Raw reads were error-corrected and collapsed into unique sequences by a nearest-neighbor algorithm in which closely related sequences were merged to remove PCR and sequencing errors. To assign V, D and J gene segments, CDR3 sequences were aligned to IMGT reference sequences. For a sequence to be retained, at least a six-nucleotide match to both a V gene segment and a J gene segment was required. A rearrangement counted as productive if the CDR3 had no stop codons and remained in frame with V and J, and every other rearrangement counted as non-productive. CDR3 was defined according to IMGT convention as the region running from the second conserved V-encoded cysteine to the conserved J-encoded phenylalanine. In an earlier analysis of around 600 of the donors, sequences lacking an unambiguous match to a single V gene segment were excluded. An earlier analysis of a few hundred of the donors called V segments functional above 56.7% productive rearrangements and segregating when the between-donor standard deviation exceeded 5%. A statistical classification framework was built to diagnose cytomegalovirus status from the catalog of TCR beta chain sequences. In a later analysis, TCR nucleotide sequences were compared against IMGT/GENE-DB human TR gene sequences so that V and J genes could be assigned. The TCRdist pipeline was used in a later analysis to assign CDR3 sequences and most-parsimonious VDJ recombination scenarios. In a later analysis, every TCR beta chain was defined by the combination of its CDR3 amino acid sequence and its V-gene family, and reads without a unique V-gene family were dropped. In a later analysis, fewer than 650 highly shared, low-generation-probability nucleotide sequences were removed to address suspected cross-contamination and a sequencing artifact. A later analysis calculated a clonal expansion index for each public chain from normalized within-repertoire ranks of inferred template counts. A later analysis computed generation probabilities with a VDJ recombination model fitted to out-of-frame rearrangements, and checked the results against IGoR. In a later analysis, TCR-TCR, TCR-HLA and TCR-CMV co-occurrence was scored with hypergeometric tests, and a repertoire-size bias correction was applied to TCR pairs. False discovery rates were estimated in a later analysis by permuting HLA or CMV assignments 20 times. In a later analysis, co-occurring TCRs were grouped using DBSCAN, with TCRdist sequence similarity added in when clustering inside HLA-allele-positive subsets. Co-occurrence clustering excluded repertoires with fewer than 30,000 or more than 120,000 public chains, plus five with anomalous nucleotide sharing. The table was pulled from immuneACCESS by TCRdb, which kept in-frame rearrangements only. Such tables lose some clones; where checked, under half of the loss comes from unresolved V genes, and the rest has no known cause. V, J and clone size reflect that table, while D and trimming were determined from the DNA. The sample table lists more than 90,000 clones, roughly four fifths of them with a count of one. Approximately 7.7% of the sample comes from the top ten.

This clone was counted a single time. The antigen this receptor binds is unknown. No qualities accompany the bases; no much larger clone lies one base away. The CDR3 runs 14 amino acids, cysteine and phenylalanine included. The read is trimmed to its CDR3 DNA, 42 bases read in frame from base 1. V is clipped by 5 bases and J by 7 bases, and the sequence between their germline boundaries is 15 bases long. The germline V gene encodes CDR1 MNHEY and CDR2 SMNVEV (reference sequence). General conclusions and limits of the study: Some IMGT-functional V segments, including TRBV6-2 and TRBV6-3, could not be distinguished by the 87-base-pair reads and were therefore excluded. An association between a missense DCLRE1C variant and V-gene and J-gene trimming of TCR beta chains was found in a later genetic analysis and replicated in an independent cohort. In this cohort, only TCR beta chains were sequenced, and detectable features were limited by the absence of alpha or paired-chain data. Because counts were too low, under 20 rarely observed V segments, including chromosome 9 orphons, were left out of the earlier analysis of about 620 of the donors. The only immune exposure information available for the cohort was CMV serostatus. A later analysis found that most CMV-associated TCR beta chains appeared HLA-restricted, with HLA associations seemingly driven largely by CMV exposure. It was suggested by the authors that the approach could potentially be generalized to other disease states and immunological phenotypes. Several of the top co-occurrence clusters appeared to be linked to parvovirus B19, influenza, CMV and Epstein-Barr virus, according to a later analysis. A cluster of highly shared sequence variants was judged likely to be a technical artifact of the sequencing pipeline. Cytomegalovirus status was reported to be diagnosed by the classifier with high specificity and sensitivity in both the original and validation cohorts. In vitro tests confirmed that a few of the cytomegalovirus-associated TCR beta chains recognize cytomegalovirus antigens. A further reported finding was that TCR beta sequences accurately predicted the HLA-A and HLA-B alleles for most subjects in the first cohort. A later genetic analysis reported fewer N-insertions in productive TCRs among donors in an Asian-associated ancestry cluster than the roughly 670-donor mean. Because HLA typing was missing for some donors at each locus, association tests included only the typed subset. In a later analysis, HLA-associated TCR beta chains showed more clonal expansion and lower generation probabilities than non-associated chains that were equally common. In a later analysis, TCR association rates were found to vary across HLA loci, with the most associated TCRs seen for DRB1 alleles and the fewest for HLA-C alleles. Most TCR sequences were observed very rarely across donors, whereas some public TCRs were present in many individuals. Linkage disequilibrium might explain the correlated functional status among segregating V segments, but an unknown experimental factor could not be excluded. When HLA alleles, especially DR and DQ, strongly co-occurred, attributing TCR associations to individual alleles was difficult. The study listed 150 to 200 TCR beta chains as associated with cytomegalovirus. In a later analysis, some 17,000 TCR beta sequences were associated with specific HLA alleles at a false discovery rate of 0.05. Presence/absence analyses assumed roughly uniform sequencing depth across donors, an assumption that may not hold. An earlier analysis of 587 of the donors showed that most TCR beta V segments appeared in productive rearrangements either about 87% or about 30% of the time, which broadly matched IMGT annotations.

In total, roughly 670 healthy bone marrow donors made up the cohort. At the time of sampling, all cohort members were nominally healthy, though unrecorded immune exposures were likely present. The donor tested CMV seronegative, placing the donor among the 350 or so seronegative members of the cohort. A peripheral blood sample was collected from each donor, and TCR beta sequencing was performed on peripheral blood mononuclear cells. The Qiagen DNeasy Blood Extraction Kit was used to extract genomic DNA from the blood cell samples. The chain is encoded by TRBV27 joined to TRBJ1-3; there is no confident call for the D gene. The receptor was derived from a female donor in good health and CMV-seronegative. The sample was PBMCs. Here is the DNA: TGTGCCAGCAGTCTCGGCCCGGGTGGGAACACCATATATTTT. Translated, it gives CASSLGPGGNTIYF.